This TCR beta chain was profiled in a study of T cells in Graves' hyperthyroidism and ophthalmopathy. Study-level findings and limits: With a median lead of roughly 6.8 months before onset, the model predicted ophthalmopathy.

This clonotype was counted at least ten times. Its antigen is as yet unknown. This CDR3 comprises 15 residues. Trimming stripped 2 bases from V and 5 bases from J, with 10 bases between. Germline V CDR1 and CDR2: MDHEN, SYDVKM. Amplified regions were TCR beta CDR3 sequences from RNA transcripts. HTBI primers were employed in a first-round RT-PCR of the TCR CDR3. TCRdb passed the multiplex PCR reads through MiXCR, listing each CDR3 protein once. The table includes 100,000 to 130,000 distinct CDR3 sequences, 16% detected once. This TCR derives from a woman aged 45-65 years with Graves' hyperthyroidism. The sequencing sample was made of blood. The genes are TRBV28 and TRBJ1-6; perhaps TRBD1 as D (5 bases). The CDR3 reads CASSLIGTDNSPLHF. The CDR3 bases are TGTGCCAGCAGTTTAATCGGGACCGATAATTCACCCCTCCACTTT.